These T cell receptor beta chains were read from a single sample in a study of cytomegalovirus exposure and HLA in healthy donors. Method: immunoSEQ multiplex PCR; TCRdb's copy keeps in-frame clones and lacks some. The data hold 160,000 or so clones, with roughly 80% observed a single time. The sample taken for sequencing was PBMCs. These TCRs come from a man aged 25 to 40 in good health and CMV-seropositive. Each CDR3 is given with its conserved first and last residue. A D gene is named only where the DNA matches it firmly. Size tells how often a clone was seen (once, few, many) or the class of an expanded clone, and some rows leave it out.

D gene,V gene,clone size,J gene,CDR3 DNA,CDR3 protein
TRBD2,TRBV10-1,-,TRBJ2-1,TGCGCCAGCAGTTACGGGAGGGCGGGGAATGAGCAGTTCTTC,CASSYGRAGNEQFF
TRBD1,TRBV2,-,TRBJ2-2,TGTGCCAGCATTAGGACAGGGGAAACCGGGGAGCTGTTTTTT,CASIRTGETGELFF
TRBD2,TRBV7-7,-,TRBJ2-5,TGTGCCAGCAGCGCCTTAGCGGGAGTACAAGAGACCCAGTACTTC,CASSALAGVQETQYF
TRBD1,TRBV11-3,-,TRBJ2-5,TGTGCCAGCAGCTTAGGGGACAGGGAGACGGAGACCCAGTACTTC,CASSLGDRETETQYF
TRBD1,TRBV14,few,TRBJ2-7,TGTGCCAGCAGCTCGTGGCAGGGGGATCACGAGCAGTACTTC,CASSSWQGDHEQYF
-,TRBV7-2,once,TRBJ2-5,TGTGCCAGCAGCTCGAGGGTGGAAGAGACCCAGTACTTC,CASSSRVEETQYF
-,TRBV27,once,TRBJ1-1,TGTGCCACCAAGAGGGGGGGGTACACTGAAGCTTTCTTT,CATKRGGYTEAFF
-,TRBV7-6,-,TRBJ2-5,TGTGCCAGCAGCACACAGGGCCCCCAAGAGACCCAGTACTTC,CASSTQGPQETQYF
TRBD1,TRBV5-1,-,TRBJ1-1,TGCGCCAGCAGCTTGAGGGGAGGAAGGGGGCCAAGGAGCACTGAAGCTTTCTTT,CASSLRGGRGPRSTEAFF
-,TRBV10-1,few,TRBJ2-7,TGCGCCAGCAGTGAGTCCCTCAGGGACTACGAGCAGTACTTC,CASSESLRDYEQYF
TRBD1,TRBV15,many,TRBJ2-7,TGTGCCACCAGCATAGACAGGGCTATTGGCTACGAGCAGTACTTC,CATSIDRAIGYEQYF
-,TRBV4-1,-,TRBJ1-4,TGCGCCAGCAGCCAAGAATCAGGGGCTGGAGAAAAACTGTTTTTT,CASSQESGAGEKLFF
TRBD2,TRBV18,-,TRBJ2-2,TGTGCCAGCTCCCCCCCGGGACTAGGTCAGAGCGGGGAGCTGTTTTTT,CASSPPGLGQSGELFF
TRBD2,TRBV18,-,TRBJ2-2,TGTGCCAGCTCACCAACGATAGCGGGAGGAGGCACCGGGGAGCTGTTTTTT,CASSPTIAGGGTGELFF
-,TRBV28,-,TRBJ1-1,TGTGCCAGCCTAGACAGTGGCACTGAAGCTTTCTTT,CASLDSGTEAFF
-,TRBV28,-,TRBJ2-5,TGTGCCAGCAGCACTCCAACCGGTTTAGAGACCCAGTACTTC,CASSTPTGLETQYF
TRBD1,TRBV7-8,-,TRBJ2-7,TGTGCCAGCAGCACCGGCCGGGACAGAGGTGGTCCCGAGCAGTACTTC,CASSTGRDRGGPEQYF